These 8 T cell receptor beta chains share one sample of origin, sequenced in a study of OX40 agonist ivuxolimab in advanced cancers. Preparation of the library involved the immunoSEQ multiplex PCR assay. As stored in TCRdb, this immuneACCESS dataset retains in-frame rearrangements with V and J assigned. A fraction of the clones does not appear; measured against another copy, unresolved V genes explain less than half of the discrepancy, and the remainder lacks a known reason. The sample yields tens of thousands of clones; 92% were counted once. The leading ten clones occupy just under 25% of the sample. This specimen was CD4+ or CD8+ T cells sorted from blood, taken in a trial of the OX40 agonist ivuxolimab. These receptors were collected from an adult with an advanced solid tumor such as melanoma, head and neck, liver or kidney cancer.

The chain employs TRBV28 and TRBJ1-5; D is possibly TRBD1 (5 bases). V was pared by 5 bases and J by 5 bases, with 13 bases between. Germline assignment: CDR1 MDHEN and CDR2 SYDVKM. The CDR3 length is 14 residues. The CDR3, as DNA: TGTGCCAGCAGTCTAACCCCCAGGGATCAGCCCCAGCATTTT. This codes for CASSLTPRDQPQHF.

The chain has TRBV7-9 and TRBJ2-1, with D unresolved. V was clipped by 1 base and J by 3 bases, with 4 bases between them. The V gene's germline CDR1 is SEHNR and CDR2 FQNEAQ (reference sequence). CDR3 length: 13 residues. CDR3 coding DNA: TGTGCCAGCAGCTTAGATGACTACAATGAGCAGTTCTTC. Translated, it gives CASSLDDYNEQFF.

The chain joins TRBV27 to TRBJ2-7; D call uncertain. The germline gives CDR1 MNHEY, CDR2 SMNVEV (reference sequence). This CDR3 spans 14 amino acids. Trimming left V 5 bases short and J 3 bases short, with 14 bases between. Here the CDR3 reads CASSLRGPHYEQYF. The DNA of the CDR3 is TGTGCCAGCAGTCTCCGAGGACCCCACTACGAGCAGTACTTC.

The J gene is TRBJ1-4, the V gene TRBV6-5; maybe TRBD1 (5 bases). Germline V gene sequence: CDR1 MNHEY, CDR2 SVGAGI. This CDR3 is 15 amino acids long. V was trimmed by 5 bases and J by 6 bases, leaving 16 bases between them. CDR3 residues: CASSARDFPDEKLFF. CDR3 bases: TGTGCCAGCAGTGCGCGGGACTTTCCGGATGAAAAACTGTTTTTT.

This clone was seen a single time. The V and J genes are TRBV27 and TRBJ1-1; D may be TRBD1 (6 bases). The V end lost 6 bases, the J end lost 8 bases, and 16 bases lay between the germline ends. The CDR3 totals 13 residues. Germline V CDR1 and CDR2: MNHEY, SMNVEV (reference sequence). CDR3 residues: CASSILQGGEAFF. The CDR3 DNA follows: TGTGCCAGCAGCATTCTCCAAGGGGGGGAAGCTTTCTTT.

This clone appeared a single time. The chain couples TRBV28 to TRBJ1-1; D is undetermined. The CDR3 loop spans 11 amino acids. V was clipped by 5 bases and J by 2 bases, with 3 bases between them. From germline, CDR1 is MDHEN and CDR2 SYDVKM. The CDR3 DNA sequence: TGTGCCAGCAGTACTAACACTGAAGCTTTCTTT. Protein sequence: CASSTNTEAFF.

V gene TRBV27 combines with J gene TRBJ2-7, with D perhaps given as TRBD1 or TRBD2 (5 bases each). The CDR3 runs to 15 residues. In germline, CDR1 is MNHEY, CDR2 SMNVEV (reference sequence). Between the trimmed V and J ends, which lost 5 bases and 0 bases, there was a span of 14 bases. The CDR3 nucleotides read TGTGCCAGCAGTCCCCACCGGGACCTCTCCTACGAGCAGTACTTC. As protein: CASSPHRDLSYEQYF.

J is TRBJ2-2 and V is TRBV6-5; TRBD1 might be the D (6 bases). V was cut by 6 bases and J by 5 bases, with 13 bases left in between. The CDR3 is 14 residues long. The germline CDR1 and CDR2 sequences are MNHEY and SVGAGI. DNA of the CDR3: TGTGCCAGCAGCTTACACAGGGAGACCGGGGAGCTGTTTTTT. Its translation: CASSLHRETGELFF.